Sequencing of this T cell receptor beta chain was carried out in a study of blood T cell repertoires in COVID-19. Study as a whole: The United States, Italy and Spain were the sources of the acute and convalescent COVID-19 samples. T cells, B-cell-depleted T cells, or PBMCs supplied cDNA or gDNA.

Original handling: Amplifying reference gene primers gave estimates of nucleated cell counts. Sequencing used immunoSEQ multiplex PCR; TCRdb keeps in-frame clones, though not all of them. The V and J calls and clone size are taken from that table; D and trimming were inferred from the DNA. The sample holds over 400,000 clones, 86% seen once. The V end lost 0 bases, the J end lost 4 bases, and 10 bases lay between the germline ends. The CDR3 sequence is 14 residues long. Per the germline V gene, CDR1 is SGDLS and CDR2 is YYNGEE. V usage is TRBV9 and J usage is TRBJ1-2; TRBD1 might be the D (5 bases). The material sequenced was peripheral blood. The TCR originated in a woman between 25 and 40 years old with active or convalescent COVID-19. CDR3 sequence reads: CASSVAQGGYGYTF. The CDR3, as DNA: TGTGCCAGCAGCGTAGCCCAGGGTGGCTATGGCTACACCTTC.